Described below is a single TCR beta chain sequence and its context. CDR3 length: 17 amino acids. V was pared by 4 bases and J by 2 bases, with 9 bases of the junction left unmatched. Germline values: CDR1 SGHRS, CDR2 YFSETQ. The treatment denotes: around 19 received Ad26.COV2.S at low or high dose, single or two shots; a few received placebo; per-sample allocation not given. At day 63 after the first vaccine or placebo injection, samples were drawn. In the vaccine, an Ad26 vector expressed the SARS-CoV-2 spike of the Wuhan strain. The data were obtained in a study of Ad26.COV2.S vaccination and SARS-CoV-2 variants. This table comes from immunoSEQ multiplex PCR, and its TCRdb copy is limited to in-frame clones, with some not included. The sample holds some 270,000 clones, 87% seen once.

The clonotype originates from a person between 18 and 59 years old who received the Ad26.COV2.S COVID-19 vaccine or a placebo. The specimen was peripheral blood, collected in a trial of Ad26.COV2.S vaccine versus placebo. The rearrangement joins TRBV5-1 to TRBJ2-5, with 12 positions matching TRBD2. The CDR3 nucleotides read TGCGCCAGCAGCCCGGGGCAACTAGCGGGAGGACAAGAGACCCAGTACTTC. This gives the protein CASSPGQLAGGQETQYF.